These 21 T cell receptor beta chains came from one sample sequenced in a study of T-cell reconstitution after alpha-beta-depleted transplantation in children. Unique molecular identifiers were incorporated when the TCRbeta library was constructed. TCRdb re-derived calls from the PCR reads in MiXCR, one entry per CDR3 protein. In the table there are about 240,000 distinct CDR3 sequences, roughly 23% of which are singletons. The sample was PBMCs, taken before TCRalphabeta/CD19-depleted stem cell transplant. Every receptor here comes from a girl aged 2 to 10 with Fanconi anemia, due to receive a stem cell transplant.

This clonotype was observed a handful of times. The chain links TRBV7-2 to TRBJ2-5; tentatively, D is TRBD1 (6 bases). The germline V gene encodes CDR1 SGHTA and CDR2 FQGNSA. This CDR3 is built from 15 residues. V lost 4 bases and J lost 1, with 13 bases in between. The CDR3 loop reads CASSWIGTTQETQYF. The CDR3 DNA is TGTGCCAGCAGCTGGATCGGGACAACCCAAGAGACCCAGTACTTC.

The chain is built from TRBV20-1 and TRBJ2-7, with a possible D match to TRBD2 (5 bases). Germline V gene lookup returns CDR1 DFQATT and CDR2 SNEGSKA (reference sequence). V was cut by 0 bases and J by 2 bases, with 14 bases left in between. CDR3 length: 15 amino acids. In DNA form, the CDR3 reads TGCAGTGCTAGAGATACTCGCGGGTACCCCTACGAGCAGTACTTC. As protein: CSARDTRGYPYEQYF.

This sequence joins TRBV7-3 and TRBJ2-3; 7 bases line up with TRBD2. CDR3 length: 14 amino acids. V gave up 5 bases and J gave up 6 bases; unmatched junction bases: 8. Germline V CDR1 and CDR2: SGHTA, FQGTGA. The CDR3 is CASSLSRGSDTQYF. CDR3 coding DNA: TGTGCCAGCAGCCTCTCTCGCGGGAGTGATACGCAGTATTTT.

This clonotype has a handful of counts. Here the CDR3 reads CASSAGSSYEQYF. DNA of the CDR3: TGTGCCAGCAGCGCGGGCTCCTCCTACGAGCAGTACTTC. The genes are TRBV9 and TRBJ2-7; the D is unclear. The CDR3 covers 13 residues. Germline V lookup: CDR1 SGDLS, CDR2 YYNGEE. V shed 3 bases and J shed 0 bases, with 7 bases lying between them.

This clonotype was observed many times. The chain has TRBV20-1 and TRBJ2-3, with D hard to call. V was trimmed by 0 bases and J by 0 bases, leaving 13 bases between them. From germline, CDR1 is DFQATT and CDR2 SNEGSKA (reference sequence). CDR3 length equals 16 residues. The CDR3 loop reads CSARDLGLASTDTQYF. The CDR3 nucleotides read TGCAGTGCTAGAGATTTGGGTCTGGCTAGCACAGATACGCAGTATTTT.

This clonotype was seen a few times. The chain employs TRBV20-1 and TRBJ2-5; possibly TRBD1 for D (5 bases). CDR1 is DFQATT, CDR2 SNEGSKA, per germline (reference sequence). The CDR3 spans 14 residues. With 5 bases removed from V and 1 base from J, the gap between germline ends came to 14 bases. CDR3 region: CSAPVPGPQETQYF. CDR3 bases: TGCAGTGCTCCTGTACCAGGGCCCCAAGAGACCCAGTACTTC.

This clonotype has a count of ten or more. This chain connects TRBV20-1 to TRBJ2-1, with 9 bases aligning to TRBD2. The ends lost 6 bases at V and 5 bases at J; junction bases unmatched: 14. Germline V gene sequence: CDR1 DFQATT, CDR2 SNEGSKA (reference sequence). The CDR3 is 16 amino acids. The CDR3 region has the DNA TGCAGTGCCAGCGGGGTACGGGGACTAGCCCACAATGAGCAGTTCTTC. Translation: CSASGVRGLAHNEQFF.

This clonotype was recorded at least ten times. In nucleotides, the CDR3 is TGCAGTGCTATTTACAATGAGCAGTTCTTC. Translation gives CSAIYNEQFF. V is TRBV20-1 and J is TRBJ2-1, with D uncertain. Germline values: CDR1 DFQATT, CDR2 SNEGSKA (reference sequence). The V gene lost 4 bases and the J gene lost 4 bases, with 2 bases spanning the gap. This CDR3 is built from 10 residues.

The chain couples TRBV10-3 to TRBJ2-7, with TRBD2 as a possible D gene (5 bases). Germline V lookup: CDR1 ENHRY, CDR2 SYGVKD. The V end was cut by 4 bases, the J end by 0 bases, with 10 bases between. The CDR3 has 14 amino acids. The DNA of the CDR3 is TGTGCCATCAGTGGTTCGGGAATCTCCTACGAGCAGTACTTC. It codes for CAISGSGISYEQYF.

This clonotype was recorded many times. This rearrangement joins TRBV4-2 to TRBJ2-2; TRBD2 agrees at 8 bases. This CDR3 comprises 16 residues. J lost 7 bases, V lost 1 base, and 8 bases had no gene match. Germline-derived CDR1 and CDR2 are LGHNA and YNFKEQ. CDR3 sequence (DNA): TGTGCCAGCAGCCAAGCGCCGGGAGGGCTTATCGGGGAGCTGTTTTTT. As protein: CASSQAPGGLIGELFF.

On this clonotype: A junction end diverges from the germline sequence, so it may reflect a read error. This sequence joins TRBV29-1 and TRBJ1-2; TRBD1 matches at 7 bases. This CDR3 contains 13 residues. CDR1 and CDR2 (germline): SQVTM, ANQGSEA. The CDR3 DNA sequence: TGCAGCGTTGAAGAAGGGGGGGCGACAGGGACTACTTTC. Translating gives CSVEEGGATGTTF.

J is TRBJ2-1 and V is TRBV21-1; the DNA was not compared with TRBD2, the D call given in the table. TRBV21-1 has pseudogene status. CDR3 length: 17 amino acids. The CDR3 bases are TGTGCCAGCAGCAAAGATCTAGGGGACTACTCCTACAATGAGCAGTTCTTC. Translation: CASSKDLGDYSYNEQFF.

This clonotype has more than one count but fewer than ten. The V and J genes are TRBV12-2 and TRBJ1-5; the table's D call of TRBD1 was not tested on the DNA. TRBV12-2 is a recognized pseudogene. This CDR3 is built from 16 residues. The CDR3 sequence: CASRRGTVYSNQPQHF. CDR3 DNA sequence: TGTGCAAGTCGCCGAGGGACAGTTTATAGCAATCAGCCCCAGCATTTT.

The rearrangement links TRBV12-3 or TRBV12-4 to TRBJ2-2; tentatively, D is TRBD2 (6 bases). CDR3 length: 15 residues. The germline V and J ends were trimmed by 3 bases and 5 bases, with 13 bases remaining between them. The DNA of the CDR3 is TGTGCCAGCAGTTTGGCGGGAAGGCGGACCGGGGAGCTGTTTTTT. Translated: CASSLAGRRTGELFF.

V is TRBV4-1 and J is TRBJ2-3; 11 positions match TRBD2. V lost 3 bases, J lost 4 bases, and 15 bases stayed unmatched. CDR1 is MGHRA and CDR2 is YSYEKL in the germline V gene. This CDR3 is 19 amino acids long. CDR3 DNA sequence: TGCGCCAGCAGCCACCTGACTAGCGGGGCATCCGCGGGTGCAGATACGCAGTATTTT. This translates into CASSHLTSGASAGADTQYF.

This clonotype appeared many times. The chain uses TRBV29-1 and TRBJ2-5, with D unclear. From germline, CDR1 is SQVTM and CDR2 ANQGSEA. This CDR3 has 11 residues. Trimming took off 0 bases at V and 9 bases at J, with 8 bases between the two ends. The CDR3 sequence: CSVEELGSQYF. CDR3 nucleotides: TGCAGCGTTGAAGAGCTGGGATCCCAGTACTTC.

This clonotype appeared many times. The rearrangement uses TRBV7-3 and TRBJ2-2, with a possible D match to TRBD1 (5 bases). Germline V CDR1 and CDR2: SGHTA, FQGTGA. The CDR3 has 15 residues. The V and J ends lost 6 bases and 2 bases respectively, with 13 bases between them. CDR3 nucleotide sequence: TGTGCCAGCAGAGGCGACAGACCTAACACCGGGGAGCTGTTTTTT. Protein sequence: CASRGDRPNTGELFF.

This clonotype was observed a few times. The J gene is TRBJ2-5, the V gene TRBV10-2; 9 nucleotides match TRBD2. V shed 5 bases, J shed 7 bases, and the junction held 11 bases outside the gene matches. The germline V gene encodes CDR1 WSHSY and CDR2 SAAADI. The CDR3 has 15 amino acids. The CDR3 protein is CASSSVLAGGATQYF. DNA of the CDR3: TGCGCCAGCAGTTCGGTACTAGCGGGCGGGGCGACCCAGTACTTC.

The chain carries TRBV18 and TRBJ2-5, with a tentative D call TRBD1 (6 bases). Per germline, CDR1 KGHSH and CDR2 LQKENI. The CDR3 covers 15 residues. V dropped 3 bases and J dropped 5 bases, with 16 bases sitting between them. Here the CDR3 DNA reads TGTGCCAGCTCACCTATGAAGGTGGGGGCGGAGACCCAGTACTTC. Translating gives CASSPMKVGAETQYF.

This clonotype was counted a few times. This chain joins TRBV20-1 and TRBJ2-7; D may correspond to TRBD1 or TRBD2 (7 bases each). V was shortened by 3 bases and J by 9 bases, with 12 bases between the two germline ends. The CDR3 contains 11 residues. CDR1 is DFQATT, CDR2 SNEGSKA, per germline (reference sequence). The CDR3 nucleotides are TGCAGTGCTAGGGGAGGGGGCGTGCAGTACTTC. This gives the protein CSARGGGVQYF.

At least ten counts were recorded for this clonotype. This chain connects TRBV10-3 to TRBJ2-7; TRBD1 matches at 10 bases. This CDR3 region has 14 residues. Trimming took 5 bases from V and 2 from J; bases not matched to a gene: 3. Germline V gives CDR1 ENHRY, CDR2 SYGVKD. The CDR3 sequence is CAISRDRGTYEQYF. DNA for the CDR3: TGTGCCATCAGTCGGGACAGGGGAACCTACGAGCAGTACTTC.